This T cell receptor beta chain is from a study of TIL therapy for anti-PD-1-resistant metastatic lung cancer. At the level of the study: Median tumor PD-L1 proportion score was about 5.9%.

To note about this clone: Its antigen is currently unknown.

Findings and caveats of the study: The cohort had more treatment-naive, never-smoker and oncogene-addicted patients than typical. Infused TIL clonotypes partially replaced the baseline blood repertoire, then decayed over months.

This was the immunoSEQ v3 assay. Survey-level samples got 2 million to 2.5 million read pairs; deep-level samples got roughly 4.5-6.5 million. Profiled with immunoSEQ multiplex PCR; TCRdb holds only in-frame clones, not every one. Here the sample spans 45,000 to 75,000 clones, roughly 66% being singletons. Time point given: pre-treatment sample, taken before nivolumab and TIL therapy. This CDR3 is 13 amino acids long. Germline assignment: CDR1 SGHAT and CDR2 FQNNGV. Trimming stripped 2 bases from V and 0 bases from J, with 4 bases between. Sequencing used blood, obtained at baseline. The chain uses TRBV11-2 and TRBJ1-1; D is unresolved. The clonotype was recovered from a person aged 25 to 79 with non-small cell lung cancer. The chain's CDR3 is CASSLLVNTEAFF. CDR3 nucleotides: TGTGCCAGCAGCTTATTAGTGAACACTGAAGCTTTCTTT. Complete variable domain (other parts from reference TRBV11-2 and TRBJ1-1): EAGVAQSPRYKIIEKRQSVAFWCNPISGHATLYWYQQILGQGPKLLIQFQNNGVVDDSQLPKDRFSAERLKGVDSTLKIQPAKLEDSAVYLCASSLLVNTEAFFGQGTRLTVV.